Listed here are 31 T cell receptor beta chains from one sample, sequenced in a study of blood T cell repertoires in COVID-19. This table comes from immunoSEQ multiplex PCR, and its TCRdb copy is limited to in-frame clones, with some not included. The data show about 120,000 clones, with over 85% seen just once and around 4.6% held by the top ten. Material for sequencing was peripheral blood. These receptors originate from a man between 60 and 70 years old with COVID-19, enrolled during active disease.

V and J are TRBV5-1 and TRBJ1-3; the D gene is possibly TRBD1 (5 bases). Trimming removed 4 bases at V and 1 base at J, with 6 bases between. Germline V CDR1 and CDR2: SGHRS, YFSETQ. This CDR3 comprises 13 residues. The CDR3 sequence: CASSGASGNTIYF. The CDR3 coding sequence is TGCGCCAGCAGCGGGGCGTCTGGAAACACCATATATTTT.

CDR3 region: CSVPREAEAFF. CDR3 DNA: TGCAGTGTCCCCAGGGAAGCTGAAGCTTTCTTT. The chain is built from TRBV20-1 and TRBJ1-1; D perhaps matches TRBD1 (5 bases). Germline CDR1 DFQATT, CDR2 SNEGSKA (reference sequence). The CDR3 contains 11 residues. V lost 7 bases and J lost 6, with 12 bases in between.

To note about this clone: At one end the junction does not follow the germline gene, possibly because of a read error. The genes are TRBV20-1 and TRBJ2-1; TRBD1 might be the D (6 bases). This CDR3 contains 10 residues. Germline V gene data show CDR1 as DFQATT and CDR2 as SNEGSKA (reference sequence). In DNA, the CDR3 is TGCAGTGCTCCAGGGCAGGGGCAGGTCTTC. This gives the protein CSAPGQGQVF.

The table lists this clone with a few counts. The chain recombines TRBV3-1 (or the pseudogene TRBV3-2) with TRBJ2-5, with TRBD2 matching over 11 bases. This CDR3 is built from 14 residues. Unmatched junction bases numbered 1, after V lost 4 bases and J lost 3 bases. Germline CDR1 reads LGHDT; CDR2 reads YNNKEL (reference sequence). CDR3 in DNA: TGTGCCAGCAGCCCGGGACTAGCGGAAGAGACCCAGTACTTC. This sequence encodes CASSPGLAEETQYF.

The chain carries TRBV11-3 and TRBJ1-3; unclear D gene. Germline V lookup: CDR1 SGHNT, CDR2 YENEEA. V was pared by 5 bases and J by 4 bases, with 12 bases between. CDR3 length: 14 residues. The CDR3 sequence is CASSLLSQGNTIYF. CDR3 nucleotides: TGTGCCAGCAGCCTCCTCTCCCAGGGAAACACCATATATTTT. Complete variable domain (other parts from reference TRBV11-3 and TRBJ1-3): EAGVVQSPRYKIIEKKQPVAFWCNPISGHNTLYWYLQNLGQGPELLIRYENEEAVDDSQLPKDRFSAERLKGVDSTLKIQPAELGDSAVYLCASSLLSQGNTIYFGEGSWLTVV.

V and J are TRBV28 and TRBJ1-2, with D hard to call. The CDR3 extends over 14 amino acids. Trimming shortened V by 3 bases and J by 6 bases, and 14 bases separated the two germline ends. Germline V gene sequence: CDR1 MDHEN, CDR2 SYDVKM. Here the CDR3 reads CASSFPAATDGYTF. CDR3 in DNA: TGTGCCAGCAGTTTCCCGGCGGCTACCGATGGCTACACCTTC.

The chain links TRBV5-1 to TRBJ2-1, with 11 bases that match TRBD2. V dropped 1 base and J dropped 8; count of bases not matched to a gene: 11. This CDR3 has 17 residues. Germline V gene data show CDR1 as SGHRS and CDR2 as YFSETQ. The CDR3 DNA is TGCGCCAGCAGCTTGCTTAGCGGGAGGGCCGTTTTCTATGAGCAGTTCTTC. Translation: CASSLLSGRAVFYEQFF.

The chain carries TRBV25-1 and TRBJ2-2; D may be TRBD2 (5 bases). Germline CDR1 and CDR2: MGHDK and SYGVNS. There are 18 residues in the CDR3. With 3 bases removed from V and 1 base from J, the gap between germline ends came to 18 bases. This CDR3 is CASSDPSRGGLNTGELFF. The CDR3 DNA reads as TGTGCCAGCAGTGACCCTTCACGCGGCGGACTGAACACCGGGGAGCTGTTTTTT.

CDR3 bases: TGTGCCAGCAGCCTCCCGAATGAAAAACTGTTTTTT. Encoded protein: CASSLPNEKLFF. The chain is built from TRBV5-6 and TRBJ1-4; D gene unclear. The CDR3 length is 12 residues. Deletions cut 4 bases from V and 5 bases from J, with 6 bases between. Germline V lookup: CDR1 SGHDT, CDR2 YYEEEE.

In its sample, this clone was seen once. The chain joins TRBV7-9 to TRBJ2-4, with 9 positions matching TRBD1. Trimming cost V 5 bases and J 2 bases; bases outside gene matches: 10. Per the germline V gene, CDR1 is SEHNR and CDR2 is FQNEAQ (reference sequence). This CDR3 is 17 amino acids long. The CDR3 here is CASSPDPGQGSKNIQYF. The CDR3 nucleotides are TGTGCCAGCAGCCCGGACCCGGGACAGGGATCCAAAAACATTCAGTACTTC.

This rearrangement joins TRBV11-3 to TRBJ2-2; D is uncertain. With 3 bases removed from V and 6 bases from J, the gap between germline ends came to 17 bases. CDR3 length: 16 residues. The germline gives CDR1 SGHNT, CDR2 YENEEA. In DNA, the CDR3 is TGTGCCAGCAGCTTCCTCGCGTCCCTTAGCCCCGGGGAGCTGTTTTTT. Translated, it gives CASSFLASLSPGELFF.

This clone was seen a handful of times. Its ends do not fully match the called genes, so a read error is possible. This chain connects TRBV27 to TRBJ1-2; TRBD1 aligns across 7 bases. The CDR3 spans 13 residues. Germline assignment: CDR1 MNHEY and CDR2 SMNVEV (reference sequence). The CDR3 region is CASSISRGTGYTF. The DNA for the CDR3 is TGTGCCAGCAGTATATCCAGGGGGACTGGCTACACCTTC.

The CDR3 spells CASGRGGPNEQFF. The CDR3, as DNA: TGTGCCAGCGGTCGGGGAGGGCCCAATGAGCAGTTCTTC. V is TRBV2 and J is TRBJ2-1, with 7 nucleotides matching TRBD2. V lost 8 bases and J lost 6; bases outside the gene matches: 7. CDR1 is SNHLY, CDR2 FYNNEI, per germline. This CDR3 region has 13 residues.

As DNA, the CDR3 is TGTGCCAGCAGTTTATACCGAGGAGAGCCCCTCTACGAGCAGTACTTC. This codes for CASSLYRGEPLYEQYF. The gene calls are TRBV27 and TRBJ2-7; D unresolved. Looked up from germline, CDR1 is MNHEY and CDR2 is SMNVEV (reference sequence). V dropped 1 base and J dropped 3 bases, with 16 bases sitting between them. The CDR3 consists of 16 residues.

CDR3 DNA sequence: TGTGCCAGCAGTTTTCCGGGACAGGGGGGACTAGCGGGAGGCTGGAGAGAGCAGTACTTC. Protein product: CASSFPGQGGLAGGWREQYF. The chain combines TRBV28 with TRBJ2-7; 15 bases are shared with TRBD2. The CDR3 length is 20 residues. Trimming cost V 3 bases and J 7 bases; bases outside gene matches: 19. Per the germline V gene, CDR1 is MDHEN and CDR2 is SYDVKM.

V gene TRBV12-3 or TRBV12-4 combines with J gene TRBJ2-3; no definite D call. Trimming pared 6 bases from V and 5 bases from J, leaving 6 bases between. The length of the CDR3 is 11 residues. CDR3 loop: CASRDRDTQYF. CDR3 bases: TGTGCCAGCAGAGATAGAGATACGCAGTATTTT.

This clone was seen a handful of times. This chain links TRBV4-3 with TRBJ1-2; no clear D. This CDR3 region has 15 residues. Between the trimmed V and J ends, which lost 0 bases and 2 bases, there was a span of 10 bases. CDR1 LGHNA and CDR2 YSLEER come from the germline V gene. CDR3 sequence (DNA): TGCGCCAGCAGCCAAGATGGAGGCCTCAACTATGGCTACACCTTC. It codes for CASSQDGGLNYGYTF.

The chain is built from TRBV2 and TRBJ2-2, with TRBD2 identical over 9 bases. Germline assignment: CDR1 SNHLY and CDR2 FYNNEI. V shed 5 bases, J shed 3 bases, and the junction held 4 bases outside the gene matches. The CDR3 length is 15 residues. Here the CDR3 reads CASSLGGRDTGELFF. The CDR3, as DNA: TGTGCCAGCAGTTTGGGCGGGAGGGACACCGGGGAGCTGTTTTTT.

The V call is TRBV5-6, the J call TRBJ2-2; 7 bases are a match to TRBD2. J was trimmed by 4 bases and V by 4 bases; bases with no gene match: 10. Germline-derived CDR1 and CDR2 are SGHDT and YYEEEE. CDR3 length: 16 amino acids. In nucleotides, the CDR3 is TGTGCCAGCAGCCCCTTTTGGGGGGAGGGCACCGGGGAGCTGTTTTTT. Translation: CASSPFWGEGTGELFF. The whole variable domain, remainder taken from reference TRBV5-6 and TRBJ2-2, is DAGVTQSPTHLIKTRGQQVTLRCSPKSGHDTVSWYQQALGQGPQFIFQYYEEEERQRGNFPDRFSGHQFPNYSSELNVNALLLGDSALYLCASSPFWGEGTGELFFGEGSRLTVL.

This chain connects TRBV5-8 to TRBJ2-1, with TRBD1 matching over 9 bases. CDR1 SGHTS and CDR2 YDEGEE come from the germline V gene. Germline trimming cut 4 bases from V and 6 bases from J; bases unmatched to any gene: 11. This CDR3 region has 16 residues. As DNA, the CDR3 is TGTGCCAGCAGCACTGGGGTGGGACAGGGTGTCAATGAGCAGTTCTTC. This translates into CASSTGVGQGVNEQFF. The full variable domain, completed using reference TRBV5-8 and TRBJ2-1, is EAGVTQSPTHLIKTRGQQATLRCSPISGHTSVYWYQQALGLGLQFLLWYDEGEERNRGNFPPRFSGRQFPNYSSELNVNALELEDSALYLCASSTGVGQGVNEQFFGPGTRLTVL.

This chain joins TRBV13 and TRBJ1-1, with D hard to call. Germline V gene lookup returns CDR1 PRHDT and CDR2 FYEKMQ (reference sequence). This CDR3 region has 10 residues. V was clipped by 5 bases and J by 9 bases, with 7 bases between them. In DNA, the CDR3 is TGTGCCAGCAGCCGTTTTCAAGCTTTCTTT. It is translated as CASSRFQAFF.

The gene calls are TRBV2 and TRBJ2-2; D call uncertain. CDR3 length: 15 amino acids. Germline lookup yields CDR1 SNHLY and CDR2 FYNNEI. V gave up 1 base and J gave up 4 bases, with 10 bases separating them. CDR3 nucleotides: TGTGCCAGCAGTGAAGGGTGGGCTGGCACCGGGGAGCTGTTTTTT. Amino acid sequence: CASSEGWAGTGELFF.

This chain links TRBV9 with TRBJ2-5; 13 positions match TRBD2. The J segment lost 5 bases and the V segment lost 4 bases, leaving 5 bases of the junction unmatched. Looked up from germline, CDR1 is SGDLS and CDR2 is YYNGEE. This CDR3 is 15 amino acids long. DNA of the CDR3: TGTGCCAGCAGCCTTGGACTAGCGGGAGATGAGACCCAGTACTTC. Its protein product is CASSLGLAGDETQYF.

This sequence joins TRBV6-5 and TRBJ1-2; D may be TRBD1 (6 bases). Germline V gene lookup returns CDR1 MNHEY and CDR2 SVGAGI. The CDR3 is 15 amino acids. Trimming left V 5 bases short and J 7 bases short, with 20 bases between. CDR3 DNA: TGTGCCAGCAGTATAAGGGACATCCTTTCGTTTGGCTACACCTTC. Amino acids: CASSIRDILSFGYTF.

Here the CDR3 reads CSVPLRGHSTDTQYF. The CDR3 coding sequence is TGCAGCGTCCCACTAAGGGGACACAGCACAGATACGCAGTATTTT. V usage is TRBV29-1 and J usage is TRBJ2-3; tentatively, D is TRBD1 (6 bases). Germline CDR1 SQVTM, CDR2 ANQGSEA. V was clipped by 6 bases and J by 0 bases, with 16 bases between them. This CDR3 has 15 residues.

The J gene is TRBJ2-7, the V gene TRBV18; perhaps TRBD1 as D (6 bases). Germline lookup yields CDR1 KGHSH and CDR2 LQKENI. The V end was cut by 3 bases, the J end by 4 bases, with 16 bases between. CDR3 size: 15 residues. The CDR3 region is CASSPRGQPSYEQYF. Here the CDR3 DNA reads TGTGCCAGCTCACCCAGGGGACAACCTTCATACGAGCAGTACTTC. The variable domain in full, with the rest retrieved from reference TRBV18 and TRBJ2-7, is NAGVMQNPRHLVRRRGQEARLRCSPMKGHSHVYWYRQLPEEGLKFMVYLQKENIIDESGMPKERFSAEFPKEGPSILRIQQVVRGDSAAYFCASSPRGQPSYEQYFGPGTRLTVT.

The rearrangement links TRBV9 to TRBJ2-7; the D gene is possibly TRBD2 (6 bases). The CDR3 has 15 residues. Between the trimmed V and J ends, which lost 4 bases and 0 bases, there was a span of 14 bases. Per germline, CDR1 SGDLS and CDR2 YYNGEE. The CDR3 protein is CASSSPGGDSYEQYF. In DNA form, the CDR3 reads TGTGCCAGCAGCTCTCCTGGCGGGGACTCCTACGAGCAGTACTTC.

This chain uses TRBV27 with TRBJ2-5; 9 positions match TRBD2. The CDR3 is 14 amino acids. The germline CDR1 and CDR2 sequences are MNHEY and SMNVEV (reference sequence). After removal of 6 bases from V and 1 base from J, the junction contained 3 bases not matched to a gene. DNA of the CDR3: TGTGCCAGCAGGCTAGCGGGATCCCAAGAGACCCAGTACTTC. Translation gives CASRLAGSQETQYF.

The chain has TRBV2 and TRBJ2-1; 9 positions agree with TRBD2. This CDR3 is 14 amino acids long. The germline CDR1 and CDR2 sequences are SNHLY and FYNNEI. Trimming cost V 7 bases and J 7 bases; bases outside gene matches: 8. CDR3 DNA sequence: TGTGCCAGCACCACAGGACTAGCGCGGAATGAGCAGTTCTTC. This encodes CASTTGLARNEQFF.

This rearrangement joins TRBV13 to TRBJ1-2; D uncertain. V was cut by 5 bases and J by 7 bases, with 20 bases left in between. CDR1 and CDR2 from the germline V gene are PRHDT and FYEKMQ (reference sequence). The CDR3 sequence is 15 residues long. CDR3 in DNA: TGTGCCAGCAGCCTCCGGGAAGCACGGAGGATTGGCTACACCTTC. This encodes CASSLREARRIGYTF.

The chain's CDR3 is CASSSSETQYF. The CDR3 region has the DNA TGTGCCAGCAGCTCTTCAGAGACCCAGTACTTC. The chain uses TRBV7-2 and TRBJ2-5; D is undetermined. V lost 4 bases and J 4 bases, leaving 4 bases between the germline ends. The V gene's germline CDR1 is SGHTA and CDR2 FQGNSA. This CDR3 has 11 amino acids.